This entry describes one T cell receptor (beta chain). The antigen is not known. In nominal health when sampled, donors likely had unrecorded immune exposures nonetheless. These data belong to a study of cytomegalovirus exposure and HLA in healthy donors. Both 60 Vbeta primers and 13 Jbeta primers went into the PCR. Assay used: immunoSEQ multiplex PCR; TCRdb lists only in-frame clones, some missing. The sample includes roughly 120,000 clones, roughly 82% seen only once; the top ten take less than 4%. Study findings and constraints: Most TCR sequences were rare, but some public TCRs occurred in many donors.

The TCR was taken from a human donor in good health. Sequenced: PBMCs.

The chain's CDR3 is CSVEDRTSGTHYNEQFF. DNA for the CDR3: TGCAGCGTTGAAGATCGCACTAGCGGGACCCACTACAATGAGCAGTTCTTC. This chain connects TRBV29-1 to TRBJ2-1; 10 bases agree with TRBD2. Germline V gene lookup returns CDR1 SQVTM and CDR2 ANQGSEA. This CDR3 is 17 amino acids long. After removal of 0 bases from V and 3 bases from J, the junction contained 8 bases not matched to a gene.